This passage covers 30 T cell receptor beta chains from one sample sequenced in a study of somatic mutations in cytotoxic T cells in rheumatoid arthritis. The table came from immunoSEQ multiplex PCR; TCRdb's copy has only in-frame clones and leaves some out. The data show 12,000 to 15,000 clones, 60% to 85% seen once. Material for sequencing was CD8+ T cells sorted from blood. All receptors come from an adult with rheumatoid arthritis.

This clone was counted between two and nine times. The rearrangement uses TRBV9 and TRBJ1-2; tentatively, D is TRBD1 (5 bases). CDR3 length: 13 residues. V lost 3 bases and J 7 bases, leaving 13 bases between the germline ends. The germline gives CDR1 SGDLS, CDR2 YYNGEE. The CDR3 reads CASSAGTSRGYTF. The CDR3 DNA reads as TGTGCCAGCAGCGCCGGGACGTCTCGTGGCTACACCTTC.

The chain recombines TRBV9 with TRBJ2-7; 11 bases map to TRBD2. CDR1 and CDR2 from the germline V gene are SGDLS and YYNGEE. The CDR3 is 15 amino acids. J lost 6 bases, V lost 3 bases, and 8 bases had no gene match. The CDR3: CASSASGGFIGEQYF. The CDR3 DNA reads as TGTGCCAGCAGCGCTAGCGGGGGGTTCATAGGCGAGCAGTACTTC.

This sequence joins TRBV5-4 and TRBJ2-3, with D possibly TRBD1 on 5 matching bases. Per germline, CDR1 SGHNT and CDR2 YYREEE (reference sequence). CDR3 length: 13 residues. Trimming removed 4 bases at V and 2 bases at J, with 8 bases between. The CDR3 DNA reads as TGTGCCAGCAGCGAGACAGACACAGATACGCAGTATTTT. It yields the protein CASSETDTDTQYF. The whole variable domain, remainder taken from reference TRBV5-4 and TRBJ2-3, is ETGVTQSPTHLIKTRGQQVTLRCSSQSGHNTVSWYQQALGQGPQFIFQYYREEENGRGNFPPRFSGLQFPNYSSELNVNALELDDSALYLCASSETDTDTQYFGPGTRLTVL.

CDR3 in DNA: TGTGCCAGTAGTCCGTTACTAGCGGGAGACGGAGAGACCCAGTACTTC. Translated: CASSPLLAGDGETQYF. The J gene is TRBJ2-5, the V gene TRBV19, with 11 bases aligning to TRBD2. Per germline, CDR1 LNHDA and CDR2 SQIVND (reference sequence). The CDR3 loop spans 16 amino acids. Trimming took 5 bases from V and 4 from J; bases not matched to a gene: 9.

This clone was seen just once. This rearrangement joins TRBV28 to TRBJ1-2; the D is unclear. This CDR3 contains 11 residues. The V gene lost 3 bases and the J gene lost 5 bases, with 4 bases spanning the gap. Germline lookup yields CDR1 MDHEN and CDR2 SYDVKM. For the CDR3, the DNA is TGTGCCAGCAGTTTTTGGTATGGCTACACCTTC. Its translation is CASSFWYGYTF.

V usage is TRBV4-2 and J usage is TRBJ2-3, with 11 bases lining up with TRBD2. In germline, CDR1 is LGHNA, CDR2 YNFKEQ. J was trimmed by 5 bases and V by 4 bases; bases with no gene match: 14. This CDR3 is built from 18 residues. The CDR3: CASSPFSGRASQGDTQYF. As DNA, the CDR3 is TGTGCCAGCAGCCCTTTTAGCGGGAGGGCCAGTCAGGGAGATACGCAGTATTTT.

The chain couples TRBV28 to TRBJ2-7, with D possibly matching TRBD2 (6 bases). Looked up from germline, CDR1 is MDHEN and CDR2 is SYDVKM. The germline V and J ends were trimmed by 4 bases and 7 bases, with 14 bases remaining between them. This CDR3 has 13 amino acids. CDR3 residues: CASSSVIGGEQYF. For the CDR3, the DNA is TGTGCCAGCAGTTCCGTGATCGGAGGGGAGCAGTACTTC.

Written as DNA, the CDR3 is TGTGCCATAGGGACAGGGGACCTCTATGGCTACACCTTC. It translates to CAIGTGDLYGYTF. The chain uses TRBV10-3 and TRBJ1-2; 10 bases align to TRBD1. The V and J ends lost 9 bases and 4 bases, in that order; junction bases with no gene match: 5. CDR1 ENHRY and CDR2 SYGVKD come from the germline V gene. The CDR3 covers 13 residues.

This sequence joins TRBV6-1 and TRBJ2-1; TRBD2 matches at 8 bases. CDR3 size: 12 residues. The germline V gene has CDR1 MNHNS and CDR2 SASEGT. V dropped 11 bases and J dropped 3; count of bases not matched to a gene: 3. The CDR3 DNA reads as TGTGCCGCGCGGGAGGTCTACAATGAGCAGTTCTTC. The encoded protein is CAAREVYNEQFF.

This clone was observed once. The rearrangement links TRBV13 to TRBJ2-5; D is unresolved. The V end lost 2 bases, the J end lost 5 bases, and 15 bases lay between the germline ends. In germline, CDR1 is PRHDT, CDR2 FYEKMQ (reference sequence). This CDR3 spans 15 amino acids. CDR3 coding DNA: TGTGCCAGCAGCTTACTCAAAAGTTACAAGGAGACCCAGTACTTC. It yields the protein CASSLLKSYKETQYF.

CDR3 DNA sequence: TGTGCCAGCAGTTACTGGGACAGGGGGCACAATGAGCAGTTCTTC. It is translated as CASSYWDRGHNEQFF. J is TRBJ2-1 and V is TRBV6-5; 12 bases are shared with TRBD1. The V gene end was trimmed by 1 base and the J gene end by 5 bases; junction bases not matched to a gene: 0. Germline CDR1 MNHEY, CDR2 SVGAGI. CDR3 size: 15 residues.

The rearrangement uses TRBV7-9 and TRBJ2-2, with TRBD1 matching 9 bases. V trimming: 3 bases; J trimming: 7 bases; junction bases outside the gene matches: 9. The CDR3 spans 16 residues. Germline CDR1 is SEHNR and CDR2 is FQNEAQ (reference sequence). Here the CDR3 DNA reads TGTGCCAGCAGCTTCCTGCCGGGACAGGGTGGCGGGGAGCTGTTTTTT. It specifies CASSFLPGQGGGELFF. Based on the CDR3 plus reference TRBV7-9 and TRBJ2-2, the full variable domain is DTGVSQNPRHKITKRGQNVTFRCDPISEHNRLYWYRQTLGQGPEFLTYFQNEAQLEKSRLLSDRFSAERPKGSFSTLEIQRTEQGDSAMYLCASSFLPGQGGGELFFGEGSRLTVL.

The chain employs TRBV28 and TRBJ1-2, with 7 bases fitting TRBD1. This CDR3 is built from 15 residues. Per the germline V gene, CDR1 is MDHEN and CDR2 is SYDVKM. V lost 7 bases, J lost 4 bases, and 12 bases stayed unmatched. This CDR3 reads CASKPTGAHGYGYTF. In DNA form, the CDR3 reads TGTGCCAGCAAACCTACAGGGGCCCATGGCTATGGCTACACCTTC.

By its share, this clone is medium-sized. The same CDR3 can be traced to other DNA sequences in this sample. This chain joins TRBV6-5 and TRBJ2-2; D remains ambiguous. There are 13 residues in the CDR3. Germline CDR1 reads MNHEY; CDR2 reads SVGAGI. The V end lost 0 bases, the J end lost 7 bases, and 6 bases lay between the germline ends. CDR3 protein: CASSYSKVGELFF. The CDR3 nucleotides read TGTGCCAGCAGTTACTCGAAAGTCGGGGAGCTGTTTTTT.

The chain couples TRBV9 to TRBJ2-7; TRBD1 or TRBD2 may be the D gene (6 bases each). The germline V and J ends were trimmed by 4 bases and 5 bases, with 16 bases remaining between them. The CDR3 has 14 amino acids. Germline V gene data show CDR1 as SGDLS and CDR2 as YYNGEE. This CDR3 is CASSSRDIGDEQYF. CDR3 DNA: TGTGCCAGCAGCTCGCGGGACATAGGGGACGAGCAGTACTTC.

This chain links TRBV4-2 with TRBJ2-2, with 12 bases identical to TRBD2. CDR1 and CDR2 from the germline V gene are LGHNA and YNFKEQ. This CDR3 region has 18 residues. V lost 3 bases, J lost 8 bases, and 13 bases stayed unmatched. CDR3 sequence (DNA): TGTGCCAGCAGCCATCCCGCTAGCGGGAGGGTTTCCTGGGGGGAGCTGTTTTTT. This encodes CASSHPASGRVSWGELFF.

The chain carries TRBV27 and TRBJ2-2; D may correspond to TRBD1 or TRBD2 (6 bases each). This CDR3 has 15 amino acids. Trimming took 7 bases from V and 7 from J, leaving 19 bases between them. The V gene's germline CDR1 is MNHEY and CDR2 SMNVEV (reference sequence). DNA of the CDR3: TGTGCCAGCACCGCTGGGGGCAGGGAGGTCGGGGAGCTGTTTTTT. Encoded protein: CASTAGGREVGELFF.

This clone has just one count. V and J are TRBV5-6 and TRBJ1-4; D is undetermined. The CDR3 sequence is 13 residues long. Trimming shortened V by 2 bases and J by 11 bases, and 13 bases separated the two germline ends. Germline-derived CDR1 and CDR2 are SGHDT and YYEEEE. The CDR3 region is CASSFPGARKLFF. CDR3 in DNA: TGTGCCAGCAGCTTTCCGGGCGCGAGGAAACTGTTTTTT.

This sequence joins TRBV5-1 and TRBJ1-2, with 9 bases lining up with TRBD1. The ends lost 4 bases at V and 4 bases at J; junction bases unmatched: 8. The CDR3 covers 15 residues. In germline, CDR1 is SGHRS, CDR2 YFSETQ. CDR3 bases: TGCGCCAGCAGCCCGATACAGGGGGCGACCTATGGCTACACCTTC. This translates into CASSPIQGATYGYTF.

The chain carries TRBV2 and TRBJ2-3; 7 bases line up with TRBD2. The CDR3 covers 17 residues. The V and J ends lost 0 bases and 0 bases, in that order; junction bases with no gene match: 6. Germline V lookup: CDR1 SNHLY, CDR2 FYNNEI. CDR3 region: CASSEAGGKYSTDTQYF. Written as DNA, the CDR3 is TGTGCCAGCAGTGAAGCGGGGGGGAAGTATAGCACAGATACGCAGTATTTT.

This chain's CDR3 is CASSLNQYYEQYF. The CDR3 nucleotides are TGTGCCAGCAGCTTGAATCAATACTACGAGCAGTACTTC. The chain joins TRBV11-2 to TRBJ2-5; D is undetermined. Near its end, the DNA agrees better with TRBJ2-7, so the J call may be wrong. The CDR3 length is 13 residues. Germline CDR1 reads SGHAT; CDR2 reads FQNNGV.

The CDR3 DNA reads as TGCGCCAATGCACCTTTGCGGAGCTCTAGCACAGATACGCAGTATTTT. Residues: CANAPLRSSSTDTQYF. The chain uses TRBV10-1 and TRBJ2-3, with no clear D. Trimming took 10 bases from V and 0 from J, leaving 20 bases between them. The CDR3 sequence is 16 residues long. The germline CDR1 and CDR2 sequences are WNHNN and SYGVQD (reference sequence).

The J gene is TRBJ1-1, the V gene TRBV28; D call uncertain. The V gene lost 3 bases and the J gene lost 4 bases, with 6 bases spanning the gap. CDR3 size: 12 residues. Germline CDR1 MDHEN, CDR2 SYDVKM. CDR3 sequence reads: CASSFSGTEAFF. The CDR3 DNA is TGTGCCAGCAGTTTCTCCGGCACTGAAGCTTTCTTT.

The rearrangement links TRBV13 to TRBJ2-5; D might be TRBD1 (6 bases). The CDR3 spans 14 residues. The germline V and J ends were trimmed by 5 bases and 5 bases, with 15 bases remaining between them. Germline V CDR1 and CDR2: PRHDT, FYEKMQ (reference sequence). In DNA form, the CDR3 reads TGTGCCAGCAGCCCACAGGGTGCGGTCGAGACCCAGTACTTC. It encodes CASSPQGAVETQYF.

The rearrangement links TRBV11-2 to TRBJ2-7; D is unresolved. Germline CDR1 reads SGHAT; CDR2 reads FQNNGV. Trimming removed 1 base from V and 2 bases from J, with 9 bases in between. The CDR3 covers 14 residues. The CDR3 loop is CASSLGGRTYEQYF. The CDR3 nucleotides read TGTGCCAGCAGCTTAGGTGGCAGAACCTACGAGCAGTACTTC.

This chain links TRBV11-2 with TRBJ2-3; 7 nucleotides align to TRBD2. The length of the CDR3 is 14 residues. Germline-derived CDR1 and CDR2 are SGHAT and FQNNGV. V dropped 1 base and J dropped 6; count of bases not matched to a gene: 4. The CDR3 loop reads CASSLGTSFDTQYF. The CDR3, as DNA: TGTGCCAGCAGCTTAGGGACTAGTTTCGATACGCAGTATTTT.

The chain employs TRBV19 and TRBJ2-1, with no clear D. The CDR3 sequence is 14 residues long. The germline CDR1 and CDR2 sequences are LNHDA and SQIVND (reference sequence). V was shortened by 3 bases and J by 2 bases, with 8 bases between the two germline ends. The CDR3 sequence is CASSILTAYNEQFF. CDR3 DNA: TGTGCCAGTAGTATTCTTACAGCCTACAATGAGCAGTTCTTC.

This rearrangement joins TRBV9 to TRBJ2-3; 8 bases fit TRBD2. The V gene's germline CDR1 is SGDLS and CDR2 YYNGEE. The CDR3 contains 15 residues. Trimming at V came to 0 bases and at J to 1 base, leaving 1 base not matched to a gene. CDR3 protein: CASSVGGLGTDTQYF. The CDR3 nucleotides are TGTGCCAGCAGCGTAGGGGGACTAGGCACAGATACGCAGTATTTT.

This clone was observed a single time. The genes are TRBV27 and TRBJ2-2; D call uncertain. V was pared by 2 bases and J by 3 bases, with 10 bases between. There are 15 residues in the CDR3. The germline gives CDR1 MNHEY, CDR2 SMNVEV (reference sequence). The CDR3 here is CASSLPSDDTGELFF. As DNA, the CDR3 is TGTGCCAGCAGTTTACCGTCTGATGACACCGGGGAGCTGTTTTTT.

This clone was seen more than once but under ten times. The chain carries TRBV2 and TRBJ2-7; D uncertain. The CDR3 totals 12 residues. Per the germline V gene, CDR1 is SNHLY and CDR2 is FYNNEI. Deletions cut 3 bases from V and 4 bases from J, with 7 bases between. Written as DNA, the CDR3 is TGTGCCAGCAGTGAGGGCCCTTACGAGCAGTACTTC. It is translated as CASSEGPYEQYF.